A single T cell receptor (beta chain) is shown here with its context. This entry belongs to a study of human T cells and chemical hapten exposure. Study-level background: Donors were sensitized with 2% DPC on the upper inner arm.

Via MiXCR, TCRdb re-called the RACE reads, giving one row per CDR3 protein. This sample yields about 120,000 distinct CDR3 sequences, of which about 13% are seen a single time; around 0.84% belongs to the top ten. Time point here: patch test 1, 2 weeks after DPC sensitization. Treatment given: therapeutic diphenylcyclopropenone sensitization with weekly scalp DPC. CDR1 SGHNT and CDR2 YYREEE come from the germline V gene (reference sequence). This CDR3 spans 16 amino acids. V shed 5 bases and J shed 5 bases, with 20 bases lying between them. Sequences were derived from whole blood, sampled in connection with sensitization to the hapten diphenylcyclopropenone (DPC). The chain couples TRBV5-4 to TRBJ2-1; possibly TRBD1 or TRBD2 for D (5 bases each). The clonotype was recovered from a man between 18 and 29 years old with alopecia areata. Some clones in this sample may be carry-over from other donors' samples. The CDR3 loop is CASSSSQATGNNEQFF. The CDR3 nucleotides are TGTGCCAGCAGTTCCTCACAGGCAACGGGGAACAATGAGCAGTTCTTC.